The 2 T cell receptor beta chains presented below share a single source sample, sequenced in a study of T cell responses to AZD1222 COVID-19 vaccine. Profiling relied on immunoSEQ multiplex PCR, and the TCRdb table lists in-frame clones only, not all of them. Counted here are some 130,000 clones, about 89% occurring once; the ten biggest clones make up roughly a tenth. The specimen was peripheral blood, collected 28 days after the second AZD1222 dose. These receptors were obtained from an adult who received the AZD1222 COVID-19 vaccine.

The chain links TRBV9 to TRBJ1-3; perhaps TRBD1 as D (6 bases). V shed 6 bases and J shed 2 bases, with 15 bases lying between them. Germline values: CDR1 SGDLS, CDR2 YYNGEE. This CDR3 has 15 residues. This CDR3 is CASTPGTGTGNTIYF. CDR3 nucleotide sequence: TGTGCCAGCACCCCCGGCACAGGGACTGGAAACACCATATATTTT.

The rearrangement joins TRBV2 to TRBJ2-7; the match to TRBD1 covers 7 bases. This CDR3 has 15 residues. Germline trimming cut 4 bases from V and 0 bases from J; bases unmatched to any gene: 6. The germline V gene encodes CDR1 SNHLY and CDR2 FYNNEI. Here the CDR3 DNA reads TGTGCCAGCAGTGGAGACAGGGTCAGCTCCTACGAGCAGTACTTC. Translating gives CASSGDRVSSYEQYF.